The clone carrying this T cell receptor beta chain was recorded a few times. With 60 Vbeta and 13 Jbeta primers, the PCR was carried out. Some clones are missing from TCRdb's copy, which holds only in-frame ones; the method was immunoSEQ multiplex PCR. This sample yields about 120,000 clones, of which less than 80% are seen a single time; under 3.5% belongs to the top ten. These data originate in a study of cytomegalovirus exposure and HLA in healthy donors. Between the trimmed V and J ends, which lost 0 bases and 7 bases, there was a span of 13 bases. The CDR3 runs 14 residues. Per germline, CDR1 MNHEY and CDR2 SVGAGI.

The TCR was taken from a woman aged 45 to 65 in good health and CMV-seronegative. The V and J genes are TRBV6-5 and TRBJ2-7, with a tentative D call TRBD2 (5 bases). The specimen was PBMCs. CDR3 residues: CASSYSGSGREQYF. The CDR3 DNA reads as TGTGCCAGCAGTTACTCTGGCAGCGGACGGGAGCAGTACTTC.